A selection of T cell receptor beta chains follows, all from one sample in a study of Ad26.COV2.S vaccination and SARS-CoV-2 variants. Data came from immunoSEQ multiplex PCR; TCRdb stores just in-frame clones and leaves some out. The sample shows about 350,000 clones, approximately 90% of them seen only once. The sample consisted of peripheral blood, taken in a trial of Ad26.COV2.S vaccine versus placebo. The receptors were gathered from a person aged 18 to 59 who received the Ad26.COV2.S COVID-19 vaccine or a placebo. The CDR3 runs from the conserved cysteine through the conserved F or W. A D gene is named only where the DNA matches it firmly. Only part of the rows carry a size: once, few, many, or a class if the clone is expanded.

>.|TRBV5-1|.|TRBJ2-6
TGCGCCAGCAGCGCCTCTGGGGCCAACGTCCTGACTTTC
CASSASGANVLTF
>TRBD2|TRBV19|.|TRBJ2-1
TGTGCCAGTAGTTCCTCCGGGGCGGGAGTGAATGAGCAGTTCTTC
CASSSSGAGVNEQFF
>.|TRBV9|.|TRBJ1-1
TGTGCCAGCAGCGCTGGTACAGAGAACACTGAAGCTTTCTTT
CASSAGTENTEAFF
>TRBD1|TRBV6-6|.|TRBJ2-2
TGTGCCAGCAGTTACAGGAGGACAGGGACCGGGGAGCTGTTTTTT
CASSYRRTGTGELFF
>TRBD2|TRBV27|.|TRBJ2-3
TGTGCCAGCAGTTCGTGGGAGGGTCGGGATACGCAGTATTTT
CASSSWEGRDTQYF
>TRBD1|TRBV2|.|TRBJ1-6
TGTGCCAGCAGCCACAGGGGACGCTCCTATAATTCACCCCTCCACTTT
CASSHRGRSYNSPLHF
>.|TRBV6-1|.|TRBJ2-1
TGTGCCAGCAGTGAGTGGGCGGGGCGAATGTTGGATGAGCAGTTCTTC
CASSEWAGRMLDEQFF
>.|TRBV9|.|TRBJ1-2
TGTGCCAGCAGCGAGGCCCTTACGGGGGGCTACACCTTC
CASSEALTGGYTF
>.|TRBV9|.|TRBJ2-7
TGTGCCAGCAGCGTAGTAGGGGAGCCGGAGGAGCAGTACTTC
CASSVVGEPEEQYF
>TRBD2|TRBV5-8|.|TRBJ2-7
TGTGCCAGCAGCTTGAGGCTAGCGGCGTACGAGCAGTACTTC
CASSLRLAAYEQYF
>.|TRBV10-2|few|TRBJ2-7
TGCGCCAGCAGTGCCGGCCACTCCTACGAGCAGTACTTC
CASSAGHSYEQYF
>.|TRBV19|.|TRBJ1-4
TGTGCCAGTAGTGCCAGGACCGTCCTTGAAAAACTGTTTTTT
CASSARTVLEKLFF
>TRBD1|TRBV7-9|.|TRBJ1-1
TGTGCCAGCAGTTCATTTTTGTGGGACAGGGTGAACACTGAAGCTTTCTTT
CASSSFLWDRVNTEAFF
>.|TRBV9|.|TRBJ1-6
TGTGCCAGCAATTCTGAGGGGCACGTCAATTCACCCCTCCACTTT
CASNSEGHVNSPLHF
>.|TRBV2|.|TRBJ2-3
TGTGCCAGCAGGGCCCCGGTCATGGGTGCAAGGGTCACAGATACGCAGTATTTT
CASRAPVMGARVTDTQYF
>.|TRBV6-2/TRBV6-3|.|TRBJ1-1
TGTGCCAGCAGTTCAACCGTCCAGACCGAAGCTTTCTTT
CASSSTVQTEAFF
>.|TRBV9|.|TRBJ2-7
TGTGCCAGCAGCGTCGGGCCAGACTACGAGCAGTACTTC
CASSVGPDYEQYF
>.|TRBV7-8|.|TRBJ2-3
TGTGCCAGCAGCCGGGACAAAACCTCTAGCACAGATACGCAGTATTTT
CASSRDKTSSTDTQYF
>.|TRBV12-3/TRBV12-4|.|TRBJ1-2
TGTGCCAGCAGATCAACAGGTTACTATGGCTACACCTTC
CASRSTGYYGYTF
>TRBD1|TRBV5-5|.|TRBJ2-1
TGTGCCAGCAGCTTGGCCAGGACAGGAGCCTACAATGAGCAGTTCTTC
CASSLARTGAYNEQFF
>.|TRBV20-1|.|TRBJ1-1
TGCAGTGCTAGTTCCGGGGTCACTGAAGCTTTCTTT
CSASSGVTEAFF
>.|TRBV5-1|.|TRBJ1-1
TGCGCCAGCAGCCCCTTAATGAACACTGAAGCTTTCTTT
CASSPLMNTEAFF
>.|TRBV14|.|TRBJ1-6
TGTGCCAGCAGCCAAGATCTGGGGGTGGTCAATTCACCCCTCCACTTT
CASSQDLGVVNSPLHF
>TRBD1|TRBV5-4|.|TRBJ2-1
TGTGCCAGCAGCTTGGGACAGGGAGAGGGGTTCTTC
CASSLGQGEGFF